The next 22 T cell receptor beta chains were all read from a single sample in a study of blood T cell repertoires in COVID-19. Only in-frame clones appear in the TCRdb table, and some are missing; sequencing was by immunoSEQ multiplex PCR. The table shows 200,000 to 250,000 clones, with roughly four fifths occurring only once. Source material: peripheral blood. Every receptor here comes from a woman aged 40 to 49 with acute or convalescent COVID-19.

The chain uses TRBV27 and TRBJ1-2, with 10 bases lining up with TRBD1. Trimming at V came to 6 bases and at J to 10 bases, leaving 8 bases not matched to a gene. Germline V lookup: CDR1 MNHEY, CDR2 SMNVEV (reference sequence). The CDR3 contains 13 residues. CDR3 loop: CASSYGTGDYYTF. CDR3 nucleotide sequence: TGTGCCAGCAGCTACGGGACAGGGGATTACTACACCTTC.

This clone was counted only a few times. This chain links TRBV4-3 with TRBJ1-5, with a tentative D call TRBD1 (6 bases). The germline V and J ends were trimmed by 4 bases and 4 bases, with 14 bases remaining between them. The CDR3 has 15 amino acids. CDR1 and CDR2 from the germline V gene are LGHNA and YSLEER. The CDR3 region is CASSPYTGWNQPQHF. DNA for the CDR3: TGCGCCAGCAGCCCCTATACAGGGTGGAATCAGCCCCAGCATTTT.

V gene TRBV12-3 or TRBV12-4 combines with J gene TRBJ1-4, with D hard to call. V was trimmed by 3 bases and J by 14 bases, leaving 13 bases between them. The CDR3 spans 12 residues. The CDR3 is CASSFRELGLFF. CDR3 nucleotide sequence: TGTGCCAGCAGTTTCCGGGAACTCGGGCTGTTTTTT.

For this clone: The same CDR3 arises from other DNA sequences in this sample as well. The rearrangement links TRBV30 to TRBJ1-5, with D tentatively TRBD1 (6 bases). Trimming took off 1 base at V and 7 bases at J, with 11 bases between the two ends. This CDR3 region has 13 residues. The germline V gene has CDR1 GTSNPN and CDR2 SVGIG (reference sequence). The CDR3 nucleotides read TGTGCCTGGAGTGCAGGGGTAGGCCAGCCCCAGCATTTT. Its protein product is CAWSAGVGQPQHF.

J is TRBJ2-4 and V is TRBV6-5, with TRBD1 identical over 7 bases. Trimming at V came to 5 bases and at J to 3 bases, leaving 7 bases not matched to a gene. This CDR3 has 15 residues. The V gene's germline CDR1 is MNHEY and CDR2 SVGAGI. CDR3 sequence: CASSTQGIDKNIQYF. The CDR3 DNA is TGTGCCAGCAGTACACAGGGGATAGACAAAAACATTCAGTACTTC.

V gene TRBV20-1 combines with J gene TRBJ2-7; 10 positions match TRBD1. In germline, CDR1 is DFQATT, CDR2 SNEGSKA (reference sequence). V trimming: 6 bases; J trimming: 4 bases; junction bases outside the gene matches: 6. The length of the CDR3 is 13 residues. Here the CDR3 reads CSASRGQGYEQYF. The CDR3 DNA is TGCAGTGCCAGTAGGGGACAGGGGTACGAGCAGTACTTC.

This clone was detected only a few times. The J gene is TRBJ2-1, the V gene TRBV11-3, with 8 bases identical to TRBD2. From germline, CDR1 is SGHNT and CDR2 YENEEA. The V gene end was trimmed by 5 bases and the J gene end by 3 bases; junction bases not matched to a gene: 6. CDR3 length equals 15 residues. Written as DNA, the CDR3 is TGTGCCAGCAGCCACGGGAGCGGGGGCTACAATGAGCAGTTCTTC. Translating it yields CASSHGSGGYNEQFF.

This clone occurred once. The CDR3 DNA reads TGTGCCAGCAGTGAAGCCCTAGCGGGGTTCTACAATGAGCAGTTCTTC. It translates to CASSEALAGFYNEQFF. The chain is built from TRBV2 and TRBJ2-1; the match to TRBD2 covers 9 bases. V gave up 0 bases and J gave up 3 bases; unmatched junction bases: 3. Germline CDR1 and CDR2: SNHLY and FYNNEI. The CDR3 totals 16 residues.

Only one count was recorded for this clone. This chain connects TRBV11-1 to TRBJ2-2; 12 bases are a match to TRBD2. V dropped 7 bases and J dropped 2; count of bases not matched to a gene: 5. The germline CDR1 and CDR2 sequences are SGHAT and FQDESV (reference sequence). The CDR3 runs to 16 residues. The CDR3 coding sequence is TGTGCCAGCACCAAGACTAGCGGGAGTAACACCGGGGAGCTGTTTTTT. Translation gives CASTKTSGSNTGELFF. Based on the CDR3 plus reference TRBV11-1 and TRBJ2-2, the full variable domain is EAEVAQSPRYKITEKSQAVAFWCDPISGHATLYWYRQILGQGPELLVQFQDESVVDDSQLPKDRFSAERLKGVDSTLKIQPAELGDSAMYLCASTKTSGSNTGELFFGEGSRLTVL.

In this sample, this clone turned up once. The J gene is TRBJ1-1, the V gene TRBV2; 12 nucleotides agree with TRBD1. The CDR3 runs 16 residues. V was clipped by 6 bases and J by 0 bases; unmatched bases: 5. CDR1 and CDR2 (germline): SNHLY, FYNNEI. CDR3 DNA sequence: TGTGCCAGCAGGAGGGGGACAGGGGGCCTGAACACTGAAGCTTTCTTT. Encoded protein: CASRRGTGGLNTEAFF.

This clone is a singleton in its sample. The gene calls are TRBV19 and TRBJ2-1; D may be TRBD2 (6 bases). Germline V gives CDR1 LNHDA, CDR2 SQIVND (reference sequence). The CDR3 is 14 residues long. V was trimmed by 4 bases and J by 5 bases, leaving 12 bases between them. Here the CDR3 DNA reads TGTGCCAGTAGTAGGCTAGCGAACCACAATGAGCAGTTCTTC. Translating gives CASSRLANHNEQFF.

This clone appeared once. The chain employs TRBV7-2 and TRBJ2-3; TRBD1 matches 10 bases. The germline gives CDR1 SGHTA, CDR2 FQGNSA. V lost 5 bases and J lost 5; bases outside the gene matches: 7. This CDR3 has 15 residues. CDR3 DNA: TGTGCCAGCAGCAGGGGGACAGGGGCTAGAGATACGCAGTATTTT. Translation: CASSRGTGARDTQYF.

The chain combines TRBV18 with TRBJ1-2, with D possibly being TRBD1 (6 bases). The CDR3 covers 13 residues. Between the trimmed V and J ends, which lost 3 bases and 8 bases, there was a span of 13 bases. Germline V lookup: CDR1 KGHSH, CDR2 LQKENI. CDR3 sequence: CASSPTGNEGYTF. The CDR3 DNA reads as TGTGCCAGCTCACCCACAGGGAACGAAGGCTACACCTTC.

The CDR3 here is CASSYPTGGGNYGYTF. CDR3 DNA: TGTGCCAGCAGTTACCCCACAGGGGGCGGGAACTATGGCTACACCTTC. The gene calls are TRBV6-6 and TRBJ1-2; 9 bases match TRBD1. V trimming: 2 bases; J trimming: 2 bases; junction bases outside the gene matches: 6. The CDR3 is made up of 16 amino acids. The germline gives CDR1 MNHNY, CDR2 SVGAGI (reference sequence).

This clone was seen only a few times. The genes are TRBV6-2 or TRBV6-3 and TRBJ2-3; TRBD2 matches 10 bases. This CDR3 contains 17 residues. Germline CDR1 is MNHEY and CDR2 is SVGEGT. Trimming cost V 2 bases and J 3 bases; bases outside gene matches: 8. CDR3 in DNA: TGTGCCAGCAGTTACGCCACTAGCGGGGTGTCAACAGATACGCAGTATTTT. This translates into CASSYATSGVSTDTQYF.

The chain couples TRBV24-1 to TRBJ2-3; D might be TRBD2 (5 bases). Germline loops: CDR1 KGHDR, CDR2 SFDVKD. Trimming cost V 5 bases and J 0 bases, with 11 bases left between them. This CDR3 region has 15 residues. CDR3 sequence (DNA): TGTGCCACCAGTGCCCCCCGGACTAGCACAGATACGCAGTATTTT. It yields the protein CATSAPRTSTDTQYF.

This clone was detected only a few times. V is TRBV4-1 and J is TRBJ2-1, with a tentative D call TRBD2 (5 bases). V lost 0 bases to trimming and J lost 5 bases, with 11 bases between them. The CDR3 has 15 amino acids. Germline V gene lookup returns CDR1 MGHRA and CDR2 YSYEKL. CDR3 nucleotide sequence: TGCGCCAGCAGCCAAGATCCGGGGTGGGACAATGAGCAGTTCTTC. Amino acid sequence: CASSQDPGWDNEQFF.

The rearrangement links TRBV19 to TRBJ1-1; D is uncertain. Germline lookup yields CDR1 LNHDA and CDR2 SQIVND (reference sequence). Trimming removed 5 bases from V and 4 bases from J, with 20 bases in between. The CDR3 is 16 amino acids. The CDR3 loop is CASSYPYGRRGTEAFF. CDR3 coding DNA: TGTGCCAGTAGTTATCCGTACGGGCGCCGGGGCACTGAAGCTTTCTTT.

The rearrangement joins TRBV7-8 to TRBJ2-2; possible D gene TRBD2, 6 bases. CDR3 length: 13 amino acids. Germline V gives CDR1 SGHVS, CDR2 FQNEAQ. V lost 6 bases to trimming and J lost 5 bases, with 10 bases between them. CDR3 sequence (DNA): TGTGCCAGCAGGGCGGCGGGGACCGGGGAGCTGTTTTTT. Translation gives CASRAAGTGELFF.

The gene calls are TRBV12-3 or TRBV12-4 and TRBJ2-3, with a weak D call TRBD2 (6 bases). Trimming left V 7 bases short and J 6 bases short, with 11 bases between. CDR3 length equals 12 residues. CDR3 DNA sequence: TGTGCCAGCACGACTAGTGTGGATACGCAGTATTTT. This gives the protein CASTTSVDTQYF.

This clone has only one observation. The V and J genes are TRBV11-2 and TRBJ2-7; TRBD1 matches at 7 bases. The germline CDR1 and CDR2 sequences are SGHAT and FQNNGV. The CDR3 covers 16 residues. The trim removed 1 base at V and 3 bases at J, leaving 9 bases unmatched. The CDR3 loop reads CASSLGTGPNRYEQYF. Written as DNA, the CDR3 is TGTGCCAGCAGCTTAGGGACAGGACCAAACCGCTACGAGCAGTACTTC.

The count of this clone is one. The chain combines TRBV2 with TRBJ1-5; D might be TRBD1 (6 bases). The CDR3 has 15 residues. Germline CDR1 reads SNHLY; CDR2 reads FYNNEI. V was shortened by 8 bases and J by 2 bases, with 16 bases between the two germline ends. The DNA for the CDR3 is TGTGCCAGCGAATTTGGGGGGGCTGGCAATCAGCCCCAGCATTTT. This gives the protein CASEFGGAGNQPQHF.